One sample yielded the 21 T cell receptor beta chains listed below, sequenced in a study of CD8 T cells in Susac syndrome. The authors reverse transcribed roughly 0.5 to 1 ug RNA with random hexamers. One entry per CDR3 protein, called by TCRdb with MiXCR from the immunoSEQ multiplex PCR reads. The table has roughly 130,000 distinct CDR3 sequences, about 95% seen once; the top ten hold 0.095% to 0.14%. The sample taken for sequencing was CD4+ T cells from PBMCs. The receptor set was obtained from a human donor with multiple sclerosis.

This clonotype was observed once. CDR3 DNA: TGTGCCAGCTCGGGGAGGGAGAGGCTAGATACGCAGTATTTT. Translated, it gives CASSGRERLDTQYF. The chain uses TRBV7-8 and TRBJ2-3; 7 bases are a match to TRBD2. The CDR3 has 14 amino acids. The junction had 10 bases not matched to a gene; V was cut back by 8 bases and J by 5 bases. Germline V CDR1 and CDR2: SGHVS, FQNEAQ.

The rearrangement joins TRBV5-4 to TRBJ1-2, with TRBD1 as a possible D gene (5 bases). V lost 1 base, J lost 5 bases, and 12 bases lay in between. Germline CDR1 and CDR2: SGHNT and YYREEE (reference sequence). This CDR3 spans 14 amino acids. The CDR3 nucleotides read TGTGCCAGCAGCTTGATAGGCAAGGGGTATGGCTACACCTTC. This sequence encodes CASSLIGKGYGYTF.

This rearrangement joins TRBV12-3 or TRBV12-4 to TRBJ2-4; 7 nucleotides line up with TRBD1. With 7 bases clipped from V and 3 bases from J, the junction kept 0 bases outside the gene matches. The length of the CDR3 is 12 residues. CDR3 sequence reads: CASTGGKNIQYF. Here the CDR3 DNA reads TGTGCCAGCACAGGGGGCAAAAACATTCAGTACTTC.

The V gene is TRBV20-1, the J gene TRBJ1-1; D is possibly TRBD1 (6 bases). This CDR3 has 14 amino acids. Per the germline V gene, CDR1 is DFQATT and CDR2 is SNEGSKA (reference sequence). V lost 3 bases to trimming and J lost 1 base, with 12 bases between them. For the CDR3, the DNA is TGCAGTGCTAGGGGAGCCAGGGGGAACACTGAAGCTTTCTTT. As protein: CSARGARGNTEAFF.

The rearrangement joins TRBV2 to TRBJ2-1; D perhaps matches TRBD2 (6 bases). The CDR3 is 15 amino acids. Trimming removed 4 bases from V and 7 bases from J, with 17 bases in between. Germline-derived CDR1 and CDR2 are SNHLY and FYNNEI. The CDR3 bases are TGTGCCAGCAGTGGCTGGGAGGCCCGGGGGAATGAGCAGTTCTTC. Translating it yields CASSGWEARGNEQFF.

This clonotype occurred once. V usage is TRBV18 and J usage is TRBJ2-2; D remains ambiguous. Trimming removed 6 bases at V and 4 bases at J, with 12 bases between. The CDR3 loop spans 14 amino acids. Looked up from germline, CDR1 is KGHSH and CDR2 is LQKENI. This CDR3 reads CASSPRRSTGELFF. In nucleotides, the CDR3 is TGTGCCAGCTCGCCCCGACGGTCCACCGGGGAGCTGTTTTTT.

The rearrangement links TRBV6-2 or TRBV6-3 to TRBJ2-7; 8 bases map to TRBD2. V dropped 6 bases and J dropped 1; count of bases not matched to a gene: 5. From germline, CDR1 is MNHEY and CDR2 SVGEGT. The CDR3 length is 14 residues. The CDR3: CASSRLAKSYEQYF. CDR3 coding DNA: TGTGCCAGCAGCCGACTAGCGAAATCCTACGAGCAGTACTTC.

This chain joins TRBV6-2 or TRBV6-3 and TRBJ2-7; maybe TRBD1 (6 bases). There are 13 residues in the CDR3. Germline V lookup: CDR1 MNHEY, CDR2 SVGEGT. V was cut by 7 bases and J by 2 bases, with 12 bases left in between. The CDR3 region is CASNTGTTYEQYF. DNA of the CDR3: TGTGCCAGCAATACCGGGACAACCTACGAGCAGTACTTC.

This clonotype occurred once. The CDR3, as DNA: TGTGCCACCTCCGGCATGGGGTGGGAGAACCAGAACACTGAAGCTTTCTTT. Encoded protein: CATSGMGWENQNTEAFF. The chain links TRBV11-2 to TRBJ1-1; no definite D call. V gave up 10 bases and J gave up 1 base, with 25 bases separating them. Germline CDR1 and CDR2: SGHAT and FQNNGV. There are 17 residues in the CDR3. Looking up the rest from reference TRBV11-2 and TRBJ1-1 gives the full variable domain: EAGVAQSPRYKIIEKRQSVAFWCNPISGHATLYWYQQILGQGPKLLIQFQNNGVVDDSQLPKDRFSAERLKGVDSTLKIQPAKLEDSAVYLCATSGMGWENQNTEAFFGQGTRLTVV.

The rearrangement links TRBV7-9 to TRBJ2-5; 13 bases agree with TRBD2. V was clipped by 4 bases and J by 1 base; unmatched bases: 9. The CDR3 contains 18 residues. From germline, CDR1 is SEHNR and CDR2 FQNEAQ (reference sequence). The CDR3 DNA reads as TGTGCCAGCAGCTCGCCAGGACTAGCGGGGGCCTCCCAAGAGACCCAGTACTTC. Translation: CASSSPGLAGASQETQYF.

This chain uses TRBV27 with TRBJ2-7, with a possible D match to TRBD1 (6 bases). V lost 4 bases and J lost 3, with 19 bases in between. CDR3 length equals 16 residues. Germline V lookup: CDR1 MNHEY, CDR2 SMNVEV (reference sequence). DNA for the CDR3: TGTGCCAGCAGTTCCCTTATCAGGGGTTTGGGCTACGAGCAGTACTTC. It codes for CASSSLIRGLGYEQYF.

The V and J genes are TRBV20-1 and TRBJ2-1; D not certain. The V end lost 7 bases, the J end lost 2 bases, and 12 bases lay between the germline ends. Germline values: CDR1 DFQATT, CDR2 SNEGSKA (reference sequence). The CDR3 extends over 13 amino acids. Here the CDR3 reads CSGRSSTYNEQFF. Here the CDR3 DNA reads TGCAGTGGTCGTAGTAGTACCTACAATGAGCAGTTCTTC.

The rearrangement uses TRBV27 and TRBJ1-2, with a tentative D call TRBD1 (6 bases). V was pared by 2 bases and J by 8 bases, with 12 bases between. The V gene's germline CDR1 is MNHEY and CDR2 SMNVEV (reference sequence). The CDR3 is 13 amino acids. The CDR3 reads CASSLVGGGGYTF. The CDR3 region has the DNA TGTGCCAGCAGTTTAGTCGGGGGGGGCGGCTACACCTTC.

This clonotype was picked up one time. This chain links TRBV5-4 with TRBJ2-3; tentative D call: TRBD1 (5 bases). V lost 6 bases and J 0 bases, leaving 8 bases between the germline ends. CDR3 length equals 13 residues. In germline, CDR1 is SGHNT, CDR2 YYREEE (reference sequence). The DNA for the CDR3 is TGTGCCAGCAAGGGGCGGAGCACAGATACGCAGTATTTT. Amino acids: CASKGRSTDTQYF.

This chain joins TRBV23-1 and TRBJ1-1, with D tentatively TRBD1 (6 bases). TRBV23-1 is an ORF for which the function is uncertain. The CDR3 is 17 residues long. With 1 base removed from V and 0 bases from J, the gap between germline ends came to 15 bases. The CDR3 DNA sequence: TGCGCCAGCAGTCAATACAATAACAGGGAGATGAACACTGAAGCTTTCTTT. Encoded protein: CASSQYNNREMNTEAFF.

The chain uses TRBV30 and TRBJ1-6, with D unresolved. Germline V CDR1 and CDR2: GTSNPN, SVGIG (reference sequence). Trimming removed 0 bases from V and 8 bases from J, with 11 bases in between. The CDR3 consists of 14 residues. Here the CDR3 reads CAWSVSGLYSPLHF. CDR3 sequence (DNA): TGTGCCTGGAGTGTGAGCGGACTTTATTCACCCCTCCACTTT.

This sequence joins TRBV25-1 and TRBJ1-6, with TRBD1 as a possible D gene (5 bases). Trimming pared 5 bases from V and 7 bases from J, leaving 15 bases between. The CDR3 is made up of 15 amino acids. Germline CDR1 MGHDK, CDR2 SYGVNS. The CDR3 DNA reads TGTGCCAGCAGTAACCGAGCGGGGCGGAATTCACCCCTCCACTTT. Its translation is CASSNRAGRNSPLHF.

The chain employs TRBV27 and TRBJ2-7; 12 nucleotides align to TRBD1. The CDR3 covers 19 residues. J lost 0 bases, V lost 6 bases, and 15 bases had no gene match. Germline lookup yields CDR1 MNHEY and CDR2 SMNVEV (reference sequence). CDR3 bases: TGTGCCAGCAGCCGCCGGAGCTGGGACAGGGGGCCCCTCTCCTACGAGCAGTACTTC. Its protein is CASSRRSWDRGPLSYEQYF.

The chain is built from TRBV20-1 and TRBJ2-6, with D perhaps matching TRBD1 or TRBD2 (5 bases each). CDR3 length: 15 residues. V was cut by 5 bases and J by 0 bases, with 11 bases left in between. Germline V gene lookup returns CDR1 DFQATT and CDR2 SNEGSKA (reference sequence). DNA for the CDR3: TGCAGTGCTCGGGACGGCTTCTCTGGGGCCAACGTCCTGACTTTC. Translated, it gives CSARDGFSGANVLTF.

CDR3: CASSPILNYGYTF. The CDR3 DNA is TGCGCCAGCAGCCCGATTCTGAACTATGGCTACACCTTC. V is TRBV5-1 and J is TRBJ1-2; D unclear. The length of the CDR3 is 13 residues. V lost 4 bases and J lost 2, with 9 bases in between. Germline-derived CDR1 and CDR2 are SGHRS and YFSETQ. Based on the CDR3 plus reference TRBV5-1 and TRBJ1-2, the full variable domain is KAGVTQTPRYLIKTRGQQVTLSCSPISGHRSVSWYQQTPGQGLQFLFEYFSETQRNKGNFPGRFSGRQFSNSRSEMNVSTLELGDSALYLCASSPILNYGYTFGSGTRLTVV.

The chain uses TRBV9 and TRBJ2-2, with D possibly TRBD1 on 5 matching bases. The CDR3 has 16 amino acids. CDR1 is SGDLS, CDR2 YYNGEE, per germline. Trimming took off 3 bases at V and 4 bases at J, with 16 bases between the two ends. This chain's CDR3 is CASSDRPRAGTGELFF. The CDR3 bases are TGTGCCAGCAGCGACCGCCCCAGGGCTGGCACCGGGGAGCTGTTTTTT.